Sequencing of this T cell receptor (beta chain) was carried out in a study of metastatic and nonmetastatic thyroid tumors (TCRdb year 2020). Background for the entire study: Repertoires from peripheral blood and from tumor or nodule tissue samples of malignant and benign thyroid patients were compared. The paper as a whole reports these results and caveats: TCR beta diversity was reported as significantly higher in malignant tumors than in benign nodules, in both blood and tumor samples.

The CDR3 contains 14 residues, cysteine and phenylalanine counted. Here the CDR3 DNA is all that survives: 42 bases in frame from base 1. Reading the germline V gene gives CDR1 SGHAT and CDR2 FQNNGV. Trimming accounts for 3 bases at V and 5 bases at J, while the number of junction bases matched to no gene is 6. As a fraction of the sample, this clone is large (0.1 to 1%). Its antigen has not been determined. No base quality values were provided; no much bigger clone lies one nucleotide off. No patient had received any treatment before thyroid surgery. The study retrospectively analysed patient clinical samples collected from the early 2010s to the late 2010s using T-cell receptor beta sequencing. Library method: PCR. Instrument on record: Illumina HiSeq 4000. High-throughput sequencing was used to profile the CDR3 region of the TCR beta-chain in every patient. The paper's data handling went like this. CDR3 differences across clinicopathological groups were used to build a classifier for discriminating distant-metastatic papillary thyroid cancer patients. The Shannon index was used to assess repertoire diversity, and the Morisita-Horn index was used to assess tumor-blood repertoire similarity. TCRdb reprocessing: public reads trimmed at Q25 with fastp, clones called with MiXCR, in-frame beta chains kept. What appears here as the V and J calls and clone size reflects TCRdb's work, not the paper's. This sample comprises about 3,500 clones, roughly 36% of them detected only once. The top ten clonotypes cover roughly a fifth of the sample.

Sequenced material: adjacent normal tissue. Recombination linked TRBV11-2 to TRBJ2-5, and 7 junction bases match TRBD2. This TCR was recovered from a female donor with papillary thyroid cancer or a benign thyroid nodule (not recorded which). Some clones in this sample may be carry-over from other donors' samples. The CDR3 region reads CASSLGGGLETQYF. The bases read TGTGCCAGCAGCTTGGGGGGGGGTTTGGAGACCCAGTACTTC. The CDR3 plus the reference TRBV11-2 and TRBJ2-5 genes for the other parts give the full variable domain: EAGVAQSPRYKIIEKRQSVAFWCNPISGHATLYWYQQILGQGPKLLIQFQNNGVVDDSQLPKDRFSAERLKGVDSTLKIQPAKLEDSAVYLCASSLGGGLETQYFGPGTRLLVL.